The next 4 T cell receptor beta chains were all read from a single sample in a study of beta chain features in type 1 diabetes. Expressed TCRB transcripts were sequenced because the isolated RNA had all been reverse transcribed beforehand. Only in-frame clones appear in the TCRdb table, and some are missing; sequencing was by immunoSEQ multiplex PCR. The sample holds roughly 500,000 clones, approximately 10% seen once. The sample comprised naive CD4+ T cells from blood. All receptors come from a woman between 18 and 29 years old in good health.

V and J are TRBV9 and TRBJ2-5; D perhaps matches TRBD2 (6 bases). The CDR3 totals 13 residues. CDR1 is SGDLS, CDR2 YYNGEE, per germline. V lost 0 bases and J 5 bases, leaving 8 bases between the germline ends. The CDR3 DNA follows: TGTGCCAGCAGCGTAGATGGGGGGGAGACCCAGTACTTC. Translation gives CASSVDGGETQYF.

This clone has just a few counts. The rearrangement uses TRBV2 and TRBJ2-5; D gene unclear. The ends were cut back, 7 bases at V and 1 base at J, with 13 bases in the middle. The CDR3 contains 14 residues. Germline assignment: CDR1 SNHLY and CDR2 FYNNEI. DNA for the CDR3: TGTGCCAGCAAGGACGGCGAAATCCAAGAGACCCAGTACTTC. Encoded protein: CASKDGEIQETQYF.

V is TRBV18 and J is TRBJ2-3; no clear D gene. Per the germline V gene, CDR1 is KGHSH and CDR2 is LQKENI. The CDR3 consists of 15 residues. V lost 3 bases to trimming and J lost 1 base, with 11 bases between them. The CDR3 protein is CASSPGPQGTDTQYF. DNA of the CDR3: TGTGCCAGCTCACCGGGCCCGCAGGGCACAGATACGCAGTATTTT.

The table lists this clone with a few counts. This chain links TRBV7-2 with TRBJ2-3; possibly TRBD2 for D (5 bases). V shed 2 bases and J shed 3 bases, with 15 bases lying between them. This CDR3 comprises 16 residues. CDR1 is SGHTA and CDR2 is FQGNSA in the germline V gene. The CDR3 protein is CASSLRGRLGTDTQYF. CDR3 sequence (DNA): TGTGCCAGCAGCTTAAGAGGGCGGTTAGGGACAGATACGCAGTATTTT. Based on the CDR3 plus reference TRBV7-2 and TRBJ2-3, the full variable domain is GAGVSQSPSNKVTEKGKDVELRCDPISGHTALYWYRQSLGQGLEFLIYFQGNSAPDKSGLPSDRFSAERTGGSVSTLTIQRTQQEDSAVYLCASSLRGRLGTDTQYFGPGTRLTVL.